This T cell receptor beta chain was sequenced in a study of blood T cell repertoires in COVID-19. On the study more broadly: Sources were T cells, B-cell-depleted T cells, or PBMCs; the material itself was cDNA or gDNA.

Generated by immunoSEQ multiplex PCR, the TCRdb table keeps only in-frame clones and is missing some. The sample consists of just under 150,000 clones, 70% to 90% of them appearing once. The junction had 12 bases not matched to a gene; V was cut back by 4 bases and J by 3 bases. The CDR3 runs 18 residues. Germline V gene lookup returns CDR1 SGHTA and CDR2 FQGNSA. The chain combines TRBV7-2 with TRBJ2-5; TRBD2 matches 12 bases. What was sequenced was peripheral blood. The clonotype originates from a human donor with acute or convalescent COVID-19. The donor label of this sample is uncertain. The CDR3, as DNA: TGTGCCAGCAGCTCAGTTGCGCTAGCGGGGGGGCCGGAAGAGACCCAGTACTTC. Translating gives CASSSVALAGGPEETQYF.